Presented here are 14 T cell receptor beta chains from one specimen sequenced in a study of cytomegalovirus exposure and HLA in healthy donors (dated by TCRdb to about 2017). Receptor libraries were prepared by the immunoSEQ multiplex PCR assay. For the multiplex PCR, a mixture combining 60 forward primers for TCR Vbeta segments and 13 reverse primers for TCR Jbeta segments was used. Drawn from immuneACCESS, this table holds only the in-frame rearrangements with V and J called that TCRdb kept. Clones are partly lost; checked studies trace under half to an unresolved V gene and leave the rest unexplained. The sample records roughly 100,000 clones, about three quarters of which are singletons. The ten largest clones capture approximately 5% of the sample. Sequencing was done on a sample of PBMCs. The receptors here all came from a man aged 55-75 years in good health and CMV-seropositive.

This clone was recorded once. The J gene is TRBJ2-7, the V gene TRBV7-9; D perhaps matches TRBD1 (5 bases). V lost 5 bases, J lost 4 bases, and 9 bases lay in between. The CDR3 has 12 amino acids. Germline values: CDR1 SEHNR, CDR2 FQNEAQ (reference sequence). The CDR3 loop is CASSQDTYEQYF. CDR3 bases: TGTGCCAGCAGCCAGGACACTTACGAGCAGTACTTC.

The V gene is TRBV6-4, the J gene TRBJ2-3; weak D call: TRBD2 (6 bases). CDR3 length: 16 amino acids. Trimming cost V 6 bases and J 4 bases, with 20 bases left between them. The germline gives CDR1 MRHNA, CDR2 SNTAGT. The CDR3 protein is CASRSLRDFQADTQYF. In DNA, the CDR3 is TGTGCCAGCAGAAGCCTCCGGGACTTTCAGGCAGATACGCAGTATTTT.

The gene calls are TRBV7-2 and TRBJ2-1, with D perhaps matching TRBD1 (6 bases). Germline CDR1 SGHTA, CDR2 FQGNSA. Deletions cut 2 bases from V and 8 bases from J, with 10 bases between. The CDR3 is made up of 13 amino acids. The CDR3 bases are TGTGCCAGCAGCTTAAGAGGGGGAGATGAGCAGTTCTTC. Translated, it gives CASSLRGGDEQFF. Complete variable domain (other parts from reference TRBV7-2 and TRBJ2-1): GAGVSQSPSNKVTEKGKDVELRCDPISGHTALYWYRQSLGQGLEFLIYFQGNSAPDKSGLPSDRFSAERTGGSVSTLTIQRTQQEDSAVYLCASSLRGGDEQFFGPGTRLTVL.

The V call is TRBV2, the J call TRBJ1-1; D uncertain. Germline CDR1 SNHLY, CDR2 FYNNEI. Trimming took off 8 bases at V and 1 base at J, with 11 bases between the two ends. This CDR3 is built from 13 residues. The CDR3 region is CASSREGNTEAFF. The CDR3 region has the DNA TGTGCCAGCTCCCGGGAGGGGAACACTGAAGCTTTCTTT.

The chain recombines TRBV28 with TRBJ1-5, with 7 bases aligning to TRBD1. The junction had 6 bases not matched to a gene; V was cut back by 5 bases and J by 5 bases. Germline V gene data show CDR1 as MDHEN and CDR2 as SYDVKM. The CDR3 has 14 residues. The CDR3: CASSGGQMYQPQHF. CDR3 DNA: TGTGCCAGCAGTGGGGGACAGATGTATCAGCCCCAGCATTTT.

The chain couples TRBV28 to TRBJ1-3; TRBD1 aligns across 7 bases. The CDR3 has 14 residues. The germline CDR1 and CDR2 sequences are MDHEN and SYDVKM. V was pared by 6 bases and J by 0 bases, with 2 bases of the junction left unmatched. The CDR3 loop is CASSQGDSGNTIYF. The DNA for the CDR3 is TGTGCCAGCAGCCAGGGGGACTCTGGAAACACCATATATTTT. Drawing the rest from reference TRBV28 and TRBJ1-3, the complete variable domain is DVKVTQSSRYLVKRTGEKVFLECVQDMDHENMFWYRQDPGLGLRLIYFSYDVKMKEKGDIPEGYSVSREKKERFSLILESASTNQTSMYLCASSQGDSGNTIYFGEGSWLTVV.

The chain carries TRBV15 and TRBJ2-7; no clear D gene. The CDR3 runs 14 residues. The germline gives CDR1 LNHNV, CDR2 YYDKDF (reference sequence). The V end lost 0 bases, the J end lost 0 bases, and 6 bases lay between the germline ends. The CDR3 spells CATSREFNSYEQYF. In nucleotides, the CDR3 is TGTGCCACCAGCAGAGAGTTCAACTCCTACGAGCAGTACTTC.

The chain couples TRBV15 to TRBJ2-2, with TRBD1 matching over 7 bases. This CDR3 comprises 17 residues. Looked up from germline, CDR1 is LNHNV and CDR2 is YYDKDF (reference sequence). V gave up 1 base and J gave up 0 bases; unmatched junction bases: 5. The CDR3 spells CATSRVRGTANTGELFF. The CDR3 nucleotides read TGTGCCACCAGCAGAGTTCGTGGGACAGCGAACACCGGGGAGCTGTTTTTT.

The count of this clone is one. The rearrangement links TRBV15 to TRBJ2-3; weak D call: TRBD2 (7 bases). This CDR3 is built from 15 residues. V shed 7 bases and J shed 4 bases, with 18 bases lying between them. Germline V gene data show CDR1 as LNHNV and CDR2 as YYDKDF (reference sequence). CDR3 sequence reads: CATKGGASLPDTQYF. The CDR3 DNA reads TGTGCCACCAAAGGGGGGGCCAGTTTGCCAGATACGCAGTATTTT.

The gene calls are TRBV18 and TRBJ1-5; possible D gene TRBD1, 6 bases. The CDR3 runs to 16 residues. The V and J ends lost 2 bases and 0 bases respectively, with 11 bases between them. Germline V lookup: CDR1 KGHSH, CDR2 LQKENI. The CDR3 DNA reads TGTGCCAGCTCACCAGGGACACCTTCTAGCAATCAGCCCCAGCATTTT. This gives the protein CASSPGTPSSNQPQHF.

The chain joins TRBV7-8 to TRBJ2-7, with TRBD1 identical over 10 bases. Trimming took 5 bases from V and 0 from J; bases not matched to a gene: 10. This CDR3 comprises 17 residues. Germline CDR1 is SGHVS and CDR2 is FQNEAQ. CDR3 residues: CASSRGQGSSNSYEQYF. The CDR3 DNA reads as TGTGCCAGCAGCCGGGGACAGGGGTCTTCCAACTCCTACGAGCAGTACTTC.

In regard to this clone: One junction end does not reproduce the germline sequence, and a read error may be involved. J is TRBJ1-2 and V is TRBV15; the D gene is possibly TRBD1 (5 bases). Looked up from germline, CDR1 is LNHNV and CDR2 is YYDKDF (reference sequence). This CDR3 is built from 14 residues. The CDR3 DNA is TGTGCCGCCAGCAGAGATCTGGGGGAGGGTGGCTACACCTTC. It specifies CAASRDLGEGGYTF.

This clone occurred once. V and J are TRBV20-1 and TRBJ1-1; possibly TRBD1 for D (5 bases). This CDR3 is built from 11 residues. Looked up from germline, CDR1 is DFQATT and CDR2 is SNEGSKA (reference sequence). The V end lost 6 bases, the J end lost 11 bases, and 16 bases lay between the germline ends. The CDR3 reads CSAQGSGRAFF. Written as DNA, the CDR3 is TGCAGTGCCCAAGGGTCAGGGCGGGCTTTCTTT.

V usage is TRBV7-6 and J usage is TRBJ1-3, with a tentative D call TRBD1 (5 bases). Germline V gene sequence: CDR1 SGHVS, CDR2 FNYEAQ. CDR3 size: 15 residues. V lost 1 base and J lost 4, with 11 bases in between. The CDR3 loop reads CASSLGPGGGNTIYF. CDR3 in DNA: TGTGCCAGCAGCTTAGGGCCCGGGGGAGGAAACACCATATATTTT.